This TCR beta chain comes out of a study of T cells in women clearing cervical HPV infection. About the research overall: HLA type stays a possible confounder, typing being limited.

The repertoire was sequenced with immunoSEQ multiplex PCR; TCRdb's copy has only in-frame clones and lacks some. This sample's table has 20,000 to 25,000 clones. As for this clone: The sequenced fragment ends 3 residues before the CDR3 boundary, so the rest is inferred from the germline J gene.

The junction had 5 bases not matched to a gene; V was cut back by 4 bases and J by 4 bases. Germline CDR1 is LNHDA and CDR2 is SQIVND (reference sequence). The CDR3 covers 14 residues. This receptor was identified in a woman between 18 and 70 years old with a cervical HPV16 infection that either progressed to CIN3+ or cleared (not recorded which). The sequencing input was blood buffy coat. V usage is TRBV19 and J usage is TRBJ1-1, with TRBD1 identical over 8 bases. The CDR3 region is CASSTIGTGTEAFF. The DNA read from the CDR3 is TGTGCCAGTAGTACCATAGGGACAGGCACTGAA.